This T cell receptor (beta chain) comes out of a study of T-cell memory formation after mild COVID-19. Study context: Largely, the TCR clusters proved donor specific. Study observations and caveats: Some responding clones appeared in pre-infection memory, suggesting cross-reactive memory joined. Those CD4+ clones that contracted were mainly in CM and EM (CD8+ ones in EMRA).

The V gene end was trimmed by 3 bases and the J gene end by 1 base; junction bases not matched to a gene: 5. The CDR3 loop spans 15 amino acids. This clonotype showed up just once. The target antigen is unknown. 5'RACE, which relied on constant-segment primers, yielded TCR alpha and TCR beta cDNA libraries carrying sample barcodes and UMIs. TCRdb used MiXCR to reprocess the 5' RACE reads, holding one entry per CDR3 protein. The sample records 140,000 to 150,000 distinct CDR3 sequences, about a fifth being singletons. V and J are TRBV12-3 or TRBV12-4 and TRBJ1-2; 7 bases agree with TRBD1. The sequence came from an adult woman who had mild COVID-19 (a few samples of this study predate the infection). Cell type and time point are not known. The source material was PBMCs or a T cell subset sorted from them (not recorded which). CDR3 in amino acids: CASSFGQAINYGYTF. The CDR3 DNA follows: TGTGCCAGCAGTTTTGGACAGGCGATTAACTATGGCTACACCTTC.